This T cell receptor (beta chain) derives from a study of technical replicates of blood from a few donors. The protocol was immunoSEQ multiplex PCR, while the TCRdb copy is restricted to in-frame clones and leaves out a portion. The sample holds about 97,000 clones; approximately 96% are singletons and the top ten take 0.3% to 0.45%. The germline V gene has CDR1 LNHDA and CDR2 SQIVND (reference sequence). The CDR3 is 13 amino acids. Losses at the gene ends were 5 bases for V and 3 bases for J; bases not matched to a gene: 1. The sequenced sample was T cells isolated from PBMCs. The TCR originated in a human donor in good health. The chain recombines TRBV19 with TRBJ2-7; 10 bases are shared with TRBD2. CDR3 loop: CASSPSGSYEQYF. In nucleotides, the CDR3 is TGTGCCAGTAGTCCTAGCGGGAGCTACGAGCAGTACTTC.